This TCR beta chain was found in a study of control samples from healthy donors and cancer patients (dated by TCRdb to about 2020). Libraries were built with the immunoSEQ multiplex PCR assay. The immuneACCESS repertoire file appears here via TCRdb, limited to in-frame rearrangements. These files lack a portion of the clones; in checked studies, under half of the deficit traces to unresolved V genes, and the cause of the others is not known. The sample table holds around 250,000 clones, of which around 80% were seen once. The biggest ten clones account for about an eighth of the sample. Turning to this clone: Its binding antigen is unknown. No much larger clone is present one base from it, and per-base qualities are unavailable.

The origin of this receptor is a woman in her sixties or seventies with lung cancer. Sequenced material: PBMCs.

The CDR3: CASSLIAGVYNEQFF. The nucleotides are TGCGCCAGCAGCCTGATAGCGGGAGTGTACAATGAGCAGTTCTTC. This chain is built from TRBV5-1 and TRBJ2-1; TRBD2 fits 9 bases in the junction. V is trimmed back by 4 bases and J by 4 bases, and the junction contains 6 bases that no gene match accounts for. The CDR3 goes from the cysteine to the phenylalanine over 15 residues. Solely the CDR3 DNA is kept, with 45 bases framed from the first base. The germline V gene yields SGHRS for CDR1 and YFSETQ for CDR2.